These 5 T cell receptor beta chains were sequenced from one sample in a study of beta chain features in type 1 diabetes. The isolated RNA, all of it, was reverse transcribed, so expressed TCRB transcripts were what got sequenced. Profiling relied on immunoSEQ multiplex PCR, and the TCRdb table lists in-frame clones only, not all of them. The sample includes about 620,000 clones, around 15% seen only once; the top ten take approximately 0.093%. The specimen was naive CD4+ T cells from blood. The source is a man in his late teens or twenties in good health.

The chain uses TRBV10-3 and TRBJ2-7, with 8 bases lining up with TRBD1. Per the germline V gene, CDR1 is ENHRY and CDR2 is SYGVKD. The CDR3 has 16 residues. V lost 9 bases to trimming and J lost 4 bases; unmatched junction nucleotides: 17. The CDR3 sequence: CAILPSTGTGSYEQYF. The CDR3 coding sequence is TGTGCCATTCTTCCTTCGACCGGGACAGGATCTTACGAGCAGTACTTC.

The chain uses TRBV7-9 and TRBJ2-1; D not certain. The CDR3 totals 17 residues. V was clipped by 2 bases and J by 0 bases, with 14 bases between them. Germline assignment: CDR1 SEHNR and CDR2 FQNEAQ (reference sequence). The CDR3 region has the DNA TGTGCCAGCAGCTTAACGTCAAAAGCTGGCTCCTACAATGAGCAGTTCTTC. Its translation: CASSLTSKAGSYNEQFF.

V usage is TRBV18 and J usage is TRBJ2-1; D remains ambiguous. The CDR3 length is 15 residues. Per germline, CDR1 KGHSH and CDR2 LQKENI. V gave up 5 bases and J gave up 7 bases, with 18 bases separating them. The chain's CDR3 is CASSSEVGSRNEQFF. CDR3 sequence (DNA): TGTGCCAGCTCATCAGAAGTTGGATCGCGGAATGAGCAGTTCTTC.

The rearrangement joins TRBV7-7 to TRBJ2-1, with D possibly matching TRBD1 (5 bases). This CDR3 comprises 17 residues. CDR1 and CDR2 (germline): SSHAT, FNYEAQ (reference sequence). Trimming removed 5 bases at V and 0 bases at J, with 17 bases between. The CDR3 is CASSPLSRTRSYNEQFF. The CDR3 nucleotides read TGTGCCAGCAGCCCCCTATCCCGGACACGCTCCTACAATGAGCAGTTCTTC.

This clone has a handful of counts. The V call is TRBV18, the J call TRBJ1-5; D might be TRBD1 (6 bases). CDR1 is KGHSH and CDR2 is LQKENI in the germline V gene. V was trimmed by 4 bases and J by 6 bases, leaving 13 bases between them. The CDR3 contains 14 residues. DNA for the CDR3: TGTGCCAGCTCACTACAGGGCCAAGGTCAGCCCCAGCATTTT. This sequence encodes CASSLQGQGQPQHF.